The source of this TCR beta chain is a study of human T cells and chemical hapten exposure. Looking at the study overall: All through the roughly 25-week study, the scalp of each patient received diphenylcyclopropenone doses weekly. The study, taken as a whole, reports: Expanded TCRs made up significantly more big CDR3 similarity clusters than controls did.

As processed by the authors: Sample TCR totals centred on a median of around 100,000, ranging about 23,224 to 690,600. TCRdb redid the calling of the RACE reads with MiXCR, one entry per CDR3 protein. In this record, the V and J calls reflect TCRdb's handling and not the investigators' own analysis. The sample has about 350,000 distinct CDR3 sequences; more than 5% are singletons. Germline V CDR1 and CDR2: LGHDT, YNNKEL (reference sequence). V was pared by 1 base and J by 2 bases, with 14 bases between. The length of the CDR3 is 16 residues. Time point in this sample: patch test 2, 6 weeks after DPC sensitization. Treatment specified: therapeutic diphenylcyclopropenone sensitization with weekly scalp DPC. This clonotype was observed at least ten times. Its cognate antigen is unknown.

The source material was whole blood, sampled in connection with sensitization to the hapten diphenylcyclopropenone (DPC). V usage is TRBV3-1 and J usage is TRBJ1-2, with a weak D call TRBD1 (5 bases). The clonotype originates from a woman under 30 with alopecia areata. Some clones in this sample may be carry-over from other donors' samples. CDR3 coding DNA: TGTGCCAGCAGCCAAGTGGGCACTGAGGGGAACTATGGCTACACCTTC. Translated: CASSQVGTEGNYGYTF.